The clone carrying this T cell receptor beta chain was recorded at least ten times. Individual cDNA molecules received unique molecular identifiers during library preparation. One entry per CDR3 protein, called by TCRdb with MiXCR from the 5' RACE reads. Among under 25,000 distinct CDR3 sequences listed, approximately 4.4% were seen once. The sample is drawn from a study of early T cells in non-severe SARS-CoV-2 infection. About the research overall: Sequencing of unsorted whole blood was done on bulk RNA, leaving chains unpaired.

This CDR3 is 14 amino acids long. The germline CDR1 and CDR2 sequences are LGHDT and YNNKEL (reference sequence). Trimming took 3 bases from V and 4 from J, leaving 10 bases between them. The sequence came from an adult who was a healthcare worker with PCR-confirmed SARS-CoV-2 infection or an uninfected control (not recorded which). Sample: whole blood. The chain joins TRBV3-1 to TRBJ1-5, with D tentatively TRBD1 (6 bases). The chain's CDR3 is CASSQNDRNQPQHF. The CDR3 coding sequence is TGTGCCAGCAGCCAGAACGACAGGAATCAGCCCCAGCATTTT.